The 29 T cell receptor beta chains below all came from one sample that was sequenced in a study of vaccination and CD4 T cells after COVID-19. These receptors are not linked to any known antigen. Treatment denoted: approximately nine-day PBMC culture with coronavirus spike peptide pools or control peptides (ViraFEST assay). Sequencing of cultured CD4+ T cell DNA used the Oncomine TCR Beta short-read assay. TCRdb reanalysed the PCR reads using MiXCR and keeps one entry per CDR3 protein. Of around 20,000 distinct CDR3 sequences in the sample, 40% to 50% were seen once. The material sequenced was CD4+ T cells from blood, cultured in vitro, taken before SARS-CoV-2 vaccination. These receptors all come from a human donor who had recovered from COVID-19.

The V and J genes are TRBV7-9 and TRBJ2-2, with a weak D call TRBD2 (5 bases). The length of the CDR3 is 16 residues. The V and J ends lost 5 bases and 2 bases respectively, with 15 bases between them. Germline loops: CDR1 SEHNR, CDR2 FQNEAQ (reference sequence). The chain's CDR3 is CASSPLGSINTGELFF. DNA for the CDR3: TGTGCCAGCAGCCCGCTTGGGAGTATAAACACCGGGGAGCTGTTTTTT.

The chain links TRBV6-1 to TRBJ2-3, with TRBD2 as a possible D gene (6 bases). CDR3 length: 15 amino acids. Germline-derived CDR1 and CDR2 are MNHNS and SASEGT. V was pared by 4 bases and J by 0 bases, with 11 bases between. CDR3: CASSASGVSTDTQYF. The CDR3 coding sequence is TGTGCCAGCAGTGCGTCGGGGGTGAGCACAGATACGCAGTATTTT.

Within the sample, this clonotype is medium-sized (0.01 to 0.1%). This rearrangement joins TRBV11-3 to TRBJ1-2, with 7 bases matching TRBD1. Germline lookup yields CDR1 SGHNT and CDR2 YENEEA. The CDR3 sequence is 12 residues long. V was clipped by 3 bases and J by 12 bases; unmatched bases: 7. Here the CDR3 reads CASSLDQQGNTF. DNA of the CDR3: TGTGCCAGCAGCTTGGATCAACAGGGGAACACCTTC.

V gene TRBV28 combines with J gene TRBJ1-2; TRBD1 aligns across 9 bases. CDR1 is MDHEN, CDR2 SYDVKM, per germline. V shed 6 bases, J shed 8 bases, and the junction held 10 bases outside the gene matches. This CDR3 contains 14 residues. CDR3 nucleotide sequence: TGTGCCAGCAGACCCACAGGGGGCATAGGGGGCTACACCTTC. Translated: CASRPTGGIGGYTF.

In this sample, this clonotype turned up a few times. The chain links TRBV11-3 to TRBJ1-1, with D tentatively TRBD1 (5 bases). Germline V gene lookup returns CDR1 SGHNT and CDR2 YENEEA. This CDR3 has 14 residues. Trimming cost V 5 bases and J 1 base, with 11 bases left between them. This CDR3 is CASSIRQPNTEAFF. CDR3 nucleotide sequence: TGTGCCAGCAGCATAAGACAGCCGAACACTGAAGCTTTCTTT.

CDR3 DNA sequence: TGTGCCAGTAGCGAAATAAACGACAGGGACGAGCAGTACTTC. Translation: CASSEINDRDEQYF. The V and J genes are TRBV19 and TRBJ2-7; 7 nucleotides line up with TRBD1. CDR3 length equals 14 residues. With 6 bases clipped from V and 5 bases from J, the junction kept 10 bases outside the gene matches. Germline-derived CDR1 and CDR2 are LNHDA and SQIVND (reference sequence).

The CDR3 loop is CASRGLSQSGDTEAFF. In nucleotides, the CDR3 is TGTGCCAGCAGGGGTCTATCCCAGTCCGGGGACACTGAAGCTTTCTTT. This rearrangement joins TRBV11-3 to TRBJ1-1; D gene unclear. The CDR3 runs 16 residues. The germline CDR1 and CDR2 sequences are SGHNT and YENEEA. The V and J ends lost 6 bases and 3 bases respectively, with 20 bases between them.

This clonotype turned up a few times. The chain carries TRBV7-2 and TRBJ1-5; no clear D gene. The germline V gene encodes CDR1 SGHTA and CDR2 FQGNSA. This CDR3 spans 15 amino acids. V was clipped by 0 bases and J by 0 bases, with 6 bases between them. CDR3 coding DNA: TGTGCCAGCAGCTTAGCCACTAGTAGCAATCAGCCCCAGCATTTT. Protein product: CASSLATSSNQPQHF.

The chain links TRBV5-1 to TRBJ2-7; D uncertain. V gave up 2 bases and J gave up 3 bases, with 6 bases separating them. Germline loops: CDR1 SGHRS, CDR2 YFSETQ. This CDR3 is built from 12 residues. CDR3 nucleotides: TGCGCCAGCAGCTTAAACAGCTACGAGCAGTACTTC. Translated: CASSLNSYEQYF.

The gene calls are TRBV20-1 and TRBJ2-4; 13 positions agree with TRBD2. J gave up 10 bases and V 5 bases, and 5 bases lay outside the gene matches. Germline-derived CDR1 and CDR2 are DFQATT and SNEGSKA (reference sequence). The CDR3 length is 13 residues. The CDR3 DNA reads TGCAGTGCTGCCCGGACTAGCGGGAGTATTCAGTACTTC. It translates to CSAARTSGSIQYF.

By share of the sample, this clonotype is medium-sized. CDR3 region: CASSPREGTYEQYF. The DNA for the CDR3 is TGTGCCAGCAGCCCTAGGGAAGGGACCTACGAGCAGTACTTC. V is TRBV7-8 and J is TRBJ2-7; D is unclear. In germline, CDR1 is SGHVS, CDR2 FQNEAQ. Trimming left V 5 bases short and J 2 bases short, with 13 bases between. The CDR3 length is 14 residues.

The chain joins TRBV6-1 to TRBJ2-3, with a tentative D call TRBD2 (5 bases). V was pared by 6 bases and J by 2 bases, with 15 bases between. The CDR3 spans 15 residues. Germline assignment: CDR1 MNHNS and CDR2 SASEGT. CDR3 in DNA: TGTGCCAGCAGGGATTTACTAGGGCCCACAGATACGCAGTATTTT. Protein sequence: CASRDLLGPTDTQYF.

This clonotype was observed a handful of times. The rearrangement joins TRBV30 to TRBJ1-1; D not resolved. The CDR3 is made up of 14 amino acids. V was cut by 4 bases and J by 1 base, with 13 bases left in between. CDR1 and CDR2 from the germline V gene are GTSNPN and SVGIG (reference sequence). As DNA, the CDR3 is TGTGCCTGGAAAGGCGGGTTTGAGAACACTGAAGCTTTCTTT. Translation: CAWKGGFENTEAFF.

This clonotype occurred once. The J gene is TRBJ2-2, the V gene TRBV7-2, with D unclear. Germline values: CDR1 SGHTA, CDR2 FQGNSA. Trimming took off 6 bases at V and 7 bases at J, with 12 bases between the two ends. The CDR3 runs 13 residues. This CDR3 is CASSFRGDGELFF. The CDR3 DNA reads TGTGCCAGCAGTTTTCGTGGGGACGGGGAGCTGTTTTTT. Looking up the rest from reference TRBV7-2 and TRBJ2-2 gives the full variable domain: GAGVSQSPSNKVTEKGKDVELRCDPISGHTALYWYRQSLGQGLEFLIYFQGNSAPDKSGLPSDRFSAERTGGSVSTLTIQRTQQEDSAVYLCASSFRGDGELFFGEGSRLTVL.

The rearrangement uses TRBV24-1 and TRBJ2-3; D unresolved. The CDR3 runs to 13 residues. V shed 4 bases and J shed 4 bases, with 8 bases lying between them. Germline lookup yields CDR1 KGHDR and CDR2 SFDVKD. The CDR3 loop reads CATSEVIPDTQYF. CDR3 nucleotides: TGTGCCACCAGTGAGGTCATCCCAGATACGCAGTATTTT.

The chain combines TRBV24-1 with TRBJ2-2, with TRBD1 matching 11 bases. CDR3 length: 19 amino acids. Unmatched junction bases numbered 9, after V lost 0 bases and J lost 4 bases. CDR1 is KGHDR, CDR2 SFDVKD, per germline. CDR3 amino acids: CATSDLGGQGVGGTGELFF. CDR3 nucleotides: TGTGCCACCAGTGATTTGGGGGGACAGGGGGTCGGAGGCACCGGGGAGCTGTTTTTT.

V gene TRBV7-2 combines with J gene TRBJ2-3, with 12 bases matching TRBD2. Unmatched junction bases numbered 11, after V lost 0 bases and J lost 4 bases. CDR1 is SGHTA and CDR2 is FQGNSA in the germline V gene. The CDR3 sequence is 19 residues long. CDR3 loop: CASSLASASGRADPDTQYF. The CDR3 nucleotides are TGTGCCAGCAGCTTAGCGTCCGCTAGCGGGAGGGCCGATCCAGATACGCAGTATTTT.

V and J are TRBV27 and TRBJ1-2, with D perhaps matching TRBD1 (5 bases). Germline V gene sequence: CDR1 MNHEY, CDR2 SMNVEV (reference sequence). The ends were cut back, 2 bases at V and 8 bases at J, with 12 bases in the middle. The CDR3 extends over 13 amino acids. CDR3 region: CASSLKGEGGYTF. The CDR3 nucleotides read TGTGCCAGCAGTTTAAAAGGGGAGGGCGGCTACACCTTC.

The chain carries TRBV7-8 and TRBJ2-7; 7 positions match TRBD1. V lost 3 bases to trimming and J lost 3 bases; unmatched junction nucleotides: 2. Germline V CDR1 and CDR2: SGHVS, FQNEAQ. CDR3 length equals 13 residues. In DNA, the CDR3 is TGTGCCAGCAGCTTGTCAGGGGGCTACGAGCAGTACTTC. Amino acids: CASSLSGGYEQYF.

The genes are TRBV7-2 and TRBJ2-3; TRBD2 matches 11 bases. This CDR3 comprises 16 residues. Trimming cost V 1 base and J 7 bases; bases outside gene matches: 7. Germline CDR1 is SGHTA and CDR2 is FQGNSA. The CDR3 region is CASSLEATSGVNTQYF. CDR3 nucleotide sequence: TGTGCCAGCAGCTTAGAGGCGACTAGCGGGGTAAATACGCAGTATTTT.

This clonotype was observed a few times. The rearrangement uses TRBV6-1 and TRBJ1-6; 9 nucleotides match TRBD1. V dropped 6 bases and J dropped 5; count of bases not matched to a gene: 2. The germline CDR1 and CDR2 sequences are MNHNS and SASEGT. CDR3 length: 14 residues. The CDR3 here is CASRGTGNNSPLHF. In DNA, the CDR3 is TGTGCCAGCAGAGGGACAGGGAATAATTCACCCCTCCACTTT.

The gene calls are TRBV7-6 and TRBJ2-2, with D hard to call. The V end was cut by 6 bases, the J end by 0 bases, with 2 bases between. The CDR3 extends over 12 amino acids. The germline gives CDR1 SGHVS, CDR2 FNYEAQ. The CDR3 sequence: CASRTNTGELFF. The CDR3 DNA is TGTGCCAGCAGGACGAACACCGGGGAGCTGTTTTTT.

The chain links TRBV19 to TRBJ2-7; D possibly corresponds to TRBD2 (6 bases). The V gene's germline CDR1 is LNHDA and CDR2 SQIVND (reference sequence). V was clipped by 8 bases and J by 4 bases, with 9 bases between them. This CDR3 is built from 11 residues. CDR3 loop: CASGGEYEQYF. In DNA form, the CDR3 reads TGTGCCAGTGGCGGGGAGTACGAGCAGTACTTC.

The chain joins TRBV5-5 to TRBJ2-7; D gene unclear. Germline values: CDR1 SGHKS, CDR2 YYEKEE (reference sequence). The CDR3 length is 11 residues. V was trimmed by 5 bases and J by 6 bases, leaving 9 bases between them. CDR3 sequence reads: CASSLRVEQYF. For the CDR3, the DNA is TGTGCCAGCAGTTTGCGCGTCGAGCAGTACTTC.

This sequence joins TRBV19 and TRBJ2-7, with 9 bases identical to TRBD1. The germline V gene has CDR1 LNHDA and CDR2 SQIVND (reference sequence). The V and J ends lost 5 bases and 5 bases, in that order; junction bases with no gene match: 13. The CDR3 loop spans 16 amino acids. This chain's CDR3 is CASSLESGTGINEQYF. The CDR3 DNA reads TGTGCCAGTAGTCTTGAGTCCGGGACAGGGATCAACGAGCAGTACTTC. Based on the CDR3 plus reference TRBV19 and TRBJ2-7, the full variable domain is DGGITQSPKYLFRKEGQNVTLSCEQNLNHDAMYWYRQDPGQGLRLIYYSQIVNDFQKGDIAEGYSVSREKKESFPLTVTSAQKNPTAFYLCASSLESGTGINEQYFGPGTRLTVT.

The gene calls are TRBV29-1 and TRBJ2-6; D gene uncertain. V lost 2 bases to trimming and J lost 3 bases, with 5 bases between them. Germline V CDR1 and CDR2: SQVTM, ANQGSEA. The CDR3 totals 13 residues. The CDR3 here is CSVETVGANVLTF. The CDR3 region has the DNA TGCAGCGTTGAAACTGTTGGGGCCAACGTCCTGACTTTC.

The chain combines TRBV5-4 with TRBJ1-2; 7 bases match TRBD1. The junction had 5 bases not matched to a gene; V was cut back by 2 bases and J by 10 bases. The CDR3 length is 12 residues. Germline-derived CDR1 and CDR2 are SGHNT and YYREEE (reference sequence). Here the CDR3 reads CASSFPTGDYTF. CDR3 DNA sequence: TGTGCCAGCAGCTTCCCCACAGGGGACTACACCTTC. Looking up the rest from reference TRBV5-4 and TRBJ1-2 gives the full variable domain: ETGVTQSPTHLIKTRGQQVTLRCSSQSGHNTVSWYQQALGQGPQFIFQYYREEENGRGNFPPRFSGLQFPNYSSELNVNALELDDSALYLCASSFPTGDYTFGSGTRLTVV.

The chain combines TRBV27 with TRBJ1-5; no firm D call. Germline V lookup: CDR1 MNHEY, CDR2 SMNVEV (reference sequence). The CDR3 has 12 amino acids. V lost 3 bases, J lost 7 bases, and 7 bases lay in between. CDR3 DNA sequence: TGTGCCAGCAGTTTTTACGGCCAGCCCCAGCATTTT. This gives the protein CASSFYGQPQHF.

The chain carries TRBV9 and TRBJ1-2, with a possible D match to TRBD1 (5 bases). Between the trimmed V and J ends, which lost 1 base and 8 bases, there was a span of 12 bases. Germline V gives CDR1 SGDLS, CDR2 YYNGEE. The CDR3 contains 13 residues. CDR3 in DNA: TGTGCCAGCAGCGTACTATCAGGGTTCGGCTACACCTTC. It encodes CASSVLSGFGYTF.